This T cell receptor (beta chain) was profiled in a study of spatial heterogeneity in lung cancer. As to time point: blood at routine non-recurrence follow-up after resection. Tumor, nontumor lung or frozen PBMC supplied whole RNA that was sequenced unsorted. One entry per CDR3 protein, called by TCRdb with MiXCR from the 5' RACE reads. The profile shows tens of thousands of distinct CDR3 sequences, approximately 19% of them singletons. Germline assignment: CDR1 SGHTA and CDR2 FQGNSA. The CDR3 runs 14 residues. Trimming removed 5 bases from V and 2 bases from J, with 10 bases in between. This TCR was recovered from a male donor with early-stage non-small cell lung cancer. This sample comprised PBMCs, obtained at follow-up. The chain couples TRBV7-2 to TRBJ1-3, with a tentative D call TRBD1 (5 bases). CDR3 DNA sequence: TGTGCCAGCAGCCCTCAGGGAACTGGAAACACCATATATTTT. Protein sequence: CASSPQGTGNTIYF.